The 27 T cell receptor beta chains presented below share a single source sample, sequenced in a study of OX40 agonist ivuxolimab in advanced cancers. Profiled with immunoSEQ multiplex PCR; TCRdb holds only in-frame clones, not every one. The table records about 48,000 clones, 84% of them present only once. The sequenced sample was CD4+ or CD8+ T cells sorted from blood, obtained in a trial of the OX40 agonist ivuxolimab. The receptors stem from an adult with an advanced solid tumor such as melanoma, head and neck, liver or kidney cancer.

The chain couples TRBV5-1 to TRBJ2-3, with TRBD2 as a possible D gene (6 bases). The CDR3 totals 16 residues. Germline V lookup: CDR1 SGHRS, CDR2 YFSETQ. The germline V and J ends were trimmed by 0 bases and 1 base, with 12 bases remaining between them. The CDR3 nucleotides read TGCGCCAGCAGCTTGGCCGTGGCTAGCGGCACAGATACGCAGTATTTT. Residues: CASSLAVASGTDTQYF.

The J gene is TRBJ1-6, the V gene TRBV6-5, with D uncertain. The germline V gene encodes CDR1 MNHEY and CDR2 SVGAGI. With 8 bases removed from V and 8 bases from J, the gap between germline ends came to 13 bases. The CDR3 is made up of 13 amino acids. In nucleotides, the CDR3 is TGTGCCAGCCGATCGATGCCCCATTCACCCCTCCACTTT. Protein sequence: CASRSMPHSPLHF.

The chain combines TRBV9 with TRBJ1-1; weak D call: TRBD1 (6 bases). Deletions cut 4 bases from V and 10 bases from J, with 20 bases between. CDR3 length: 14 amino acids. CDR1 SGDLS and CDR2 YYNGEE come from the germline V gene. In DNA form, the CDR3 reads TGTGCCAGCAGCTCAGACTCTAGGGGGGACCGAGCTTTCTTT. It translates to CASSSDSRGDRAFF. Drawing the rest from reference TRBV9 and TRBJ1-1, the complete variable domain is DSGVTQTPKHLITATGQRVTLRCSPRSGDLSVYWYQQSLDQGLQFLIQYYNGEERAKGNILERFSAQQFPDLHSELNLSSLELGDSALYFCASSSDSRGDRAFFGQGTRLTVV.

J is TRBJ1-3 and V is TRBV25-1; tentative D call: TRBD1 (6 bases). Germline V gene sequence: CDR1 MGHDK, CDR2 SYGVNS. The CDR3 is 16 amino acids. The V and J ends lost 6 bases and 3 bases respectively, with 18 bases between them. The CDR3 loop reads CASSPGQGTLGNTIYF. The DNA of the CDR3 is TGTGCCAGCAGCCCCGGGCAGGGGACCCTTGGAAACACCATATATTTT.

This clone was seen once. The chain uses TRBV12-2 and TRBJ1-4. TRBV12-2 is assigned pseudogene status. The CDR3 is 19 amino acids. CDR3 region: CASRLLAQGWEGANEKLFF. DNA of the CDR3: TGTGCAAGTCGCCTCCTGGCACAGGGATGGGAGGGAGCTAATGAAAAACTGTTTTTT.

The chain employs TRBV19 and TRBJ1-2, with a weak D call TRBD1 (6 bases). Trimming shortened V by 3 bases and J by 3 bases, and 14 bases separated the two germline ends. This CDR3 comprises 15 residues. The germline V gene encodes CDR1 LNHDA and CDR2 SQIVND (reference sequence). The CDR3 coding sequence is TGTGCCAGTAGTATCGTGGGGGCGGAATACTATGGCTACACCTTC. Amino acid sequence: CASSIVGAEYYGYTF.

The chain joins TRBV10-3 to TRBJ2-7; a possible D gene is TRBD2 (6 bases). Germline V gene data show CDR1 as ENHRY and CDR2 as SYGVKD. V lost 4 bases and J 0 bases, leaving 13 bases between the germline ends. CDR3 length equals 15 residues. Written as DNA, the CDR3 is TGTGCCATCAGTGTCTCCCGGGACTCCTCCTACGAGCAGTACTTC. Translating it yields CAISVSRDSSYEQYF.

The V gene is TRBV7-2, the J gene TRBJ2-7; D might be TRBD1 or TRBD2, each matching 6 bases. Trimming removed 0 bases from V and 0 bases from J, with 15 bases in between. Germline V gives CDR1 SGHTA, CDR2 FQGNSA. This CDR3 region has 17 residues. CDR3: CASSLAGAGFSSYEQYF. The CDR3 DNA reads TGTGCCAGCAGCTTAGCGGGGGCGGGATTCTCCTCCTACGAGCAGTACTTC.

The chain recombines TRBV28 with TRBJ1-4, with TRBD1 matching over 7 bases. V lost 7 bases and J lost 7; bases outside the gene matches: 9. The CDR3 is made up of 14 amino acids. Germline CDR1 MDHEN, CDR2 SYDVKM. The CDR3 nucleotides read TGTGCCAGCACCCCGGGACAGTTTTTTGAAAAACTGTTTTTT. It is translated as CASTPGQFFEKLFF.

The chain recombines TRBV4-2 with TRBJ1-4; TRBD1 matches at 10 bases. The germline V gene has CDR1 LGHNA and CDR2 YNFKEQ. The J segment lost 3 bases and the V segment lost 4 bases, leaving 8 bases of the junction unmatched. There are 17 residues in the CDR3. The CDR3 protein is CASSPRQGAFANEKLFF. The CDR3 nucleotides read TGTGCCAGCAGCCCCAGACAGGGGGCCTTCGCTAATGAAAAACTGTTTTTT.

The rearrangement links TRBV19 to TRBJ1-6; perhaps TRBD1 as D (5 bases). CDR3 length: 14 amino acids. V lost 5 bases, J lost 5 bases, and 10 bases lay in between. Germline lookup yields CDR1 LNHDA and CDR2 SQIVND (reference sequence). The CDR3 here is CASSVQGDNSPLHF. In DNA form, the CDR3 reads TGTGCCAGTAGTGTCCAGGGCGATAATTCACCCCTCCACTTT.

The V call is TRBV27, the J call TRBJ1-6; D might be TRBD1 (5 bases). There are 16 residues in the CDR3. The germline CDR1 and CDR2 sequences are MNHEY and SMNVEV (reference sequence). The V end was cut by 0 bases, the J end by 9 bases, with 15 bases between. The CDR3 nucleotides read TGTGCCAGCAGTTTATCTGGGTCTTTGGGGGGTTCACCCCTCCACTTT. It is translated as CASSLSGSLGGSPLHF.

The CDR3 here is CASSYGRAGGTDTQYF. The CDR3 coding sequence is TGTGCCAGCAGTTACGGAAGAGCGGGGGGGACAGATACGCAGTATTTT. The chain recombines TRBV6-5 with TRBJ2-3; TRBD2 agrees at 10 bases. Germline CDR1 and CDR2: MNHEY and SVGAGI. The CDR3 loop spans 16 amino acids. Trimming took 2 bases from V and 3 from J; bases not matched to a gene: 5.

J is TRBJ2-7 and V is TRBV19, with 7 bases that match TRBD2. Unmatched junction bases numbered 11, after V lost 6 bases and J lost 3 bases. The length of the CDR3 is 15 residues. Germline V lookup: CDR1 LNHDA, CDR2 SQIVND (reference sequence). The CDR3 loop reads CASSTGGQGVYEQYF. The CDR3 DNA follows: TGTGCCAGTAGCACGGGAGGTCAGGGAGTCTACGAGCAGTACTTC.

Here the CDR3 DNA reads TGCAGCGTTGATTGGCAGGGAGTGGGTGAGCAGTACTTC. It specifies CSVDWQGVGEQYF. This rearrangement joins TRBV29-1 to TRBJ2-7; D is perhaps TRBD1 or TRBD2 (5 bases each). Germline V gene sequence: CDR1 SQVTM, CDR2 ANQGSEA. This CDR3 has 13 residues. The germline V and J ends were trimmed by 3 bases and 7 bases, with 16 bases remaining between them.

The chain recombines TRBV19 with TRBJ2-5; D is unresolved. Trimming took off 3 bases at V and 4 bases at J, with 6 bases between the two ends. This CDR3 is 12 amino acids long. CDR1 is LNHDA, CDR2 SQIVND, per germline (reference sequence). The chain's CDR3 is CASSISGETQYF. For the CDR3, the DNA is TGTGCCAGTAGTATTAGTGGAGAGACCCAGTACTTC.

As concerns this clone: This CDR3 is also generated by other DNA sequences in the sample. The V call is TRBV20-1, the J call TRBJ2-5; no reliable D call. Germline CDR1 and CDR2: DFQATT and SNEGSKA (reference sequence). This CDR3 contains 10 residues. With 3 bases removed from V and 4 bases from J, the gap between germline ends came to 3 bases. The DNA of the CDR3 is TGCAGTGCTAGCGGAGAGACCCAGTACTTC. This encodes CSASGETQYF.

The chain employs TRBV11-2 and TRBJ2-1; TRBD1 is a possible D gene (5 bases). CDR3 length: 15 amino acids. Trimming stripped 8 bases from V and 0 bases from J, with 14 bases between. Germline-derived CDR1 and CDR2 are SGHAT and FQNNGV. The CDR3 spells CASGWGSSSYNEQFF. In DNA, the CDR3 is TGTGCCAGCGGGTGGGGCTCCAGCTCCTACAATGAGCAGTTCTTC.

The chain is built from TRBV5-5 and TRBJ2-7; D remains ambiguous. The CDR3 is made up of 12 amino acids. Germline V gene data show CDR1 as SGHKS and CDR2 as YYEKEE (reference sequence). The V end lost 0 bases, the J end lost 1 base, and 2 bases lay between the germline ends. The CDR3 is CASSLESYEQYF. The CDR3 coding sequence is TGTGCCAGCAGCTTGGAGTCCTACGAGCAGTACTTC.

The gene calls are TRBV5-1 and TRBJ1-6; 10 bases agree with TRBD1. CDR1 and CDR2 from the germline V gene are SGHRS and YFSETQ. The CDR3 totals 14 residues. V lost 7 bases and J lost 8; bases outside the gene matches: 6. The CDR3 sequence is CASCTGTGDSPLHF. Here the CDR3 DNA reads TGCGCCAGCTGTACCGGGACAGGGGATTCACCCCTCCACTTT.

The chain combines TRBV2 with TRBJ2-1; 7 nucleotides agree with TRBD2. Germline trimming cut 7 bases from V and 0 bases from J; bases unmatched to any gene: 3. Germline values: CDR1 SNHLY, CDR2 FYNNEI. The CDR3 extends over 14 amino acids. The CDR3 protein is CASTRESSYNEQFF. CDR3 coding DNA: TGTGCCAGCACGCGGGAGAGCTCCTACAATGAGCAGTTCTTC.

This chain connects TRBV18 to TRBJ2-2, with D unresolved. Trimming took off 6 bases at V and 1 base at J, with 9 bases between the two ends. Germline CDR1 KGHSH, CDR2 LQKENI. The length of the CDR3 is 14 residues. The CDR3 here is CASSQTWNTGELFF. CDR3 DNA: TGTGCCAGCTCCCAGACCTGGAACACCGGGGAGCTGTTTTTT.

Written as DNA, the CDR3 is TGTGCCAGCAGCCAAGCCCTTCGAGCGAGCGAGCAGTACTTC. Protein product: CASSQALRASEQYF. The chain couples TRBV4-2 to TRBJ2-7, with unresolved D. The V end was cut by 1 base, the J end by 6 bases, with 13 bases between. This CDR3 has 14 residues. Per the germline V gene, CDR1 is LGHNA and CDR2 is YNFKEQ.

This chain joins TRBV27 and TRBJ1-5, with D unclear. This CDR3 is built from 13 residues. From germline, CDR1 is MNHEY and CDR2 SMNVEV (reference sequence). The V end lost 2 bases, the J end lost 7 bases, and 9 bases lay between the germline ends. In DNA, the CDR3 is TGTGCCAGCAGTTTACGGGGTTACCAGCCCCAGCATTTT. Amino acid sequence: CASSLRGYQPQHF.

For the CDR3, the DNA is TGTGCCAGTAGTATCGGGCGGACTAGCGGGATCTCACCGGGGGCAGATACGCAGTATTTT. This gives the protein CASSIGRTSGISPGADTQYF. V is TRBV19 and J is TRBJ2-3; 12 nucleotides line up with TRBD2. V dropped 3 bases and J dropped 4; count of bases not matched to a gene: 17. CDR1 and CDR2 from the germline V gene are LNHDA and SQIVND (reference sequence). This CDR3 spans 20 amino acids.

The V gene is TRBV30, the J gene TRBJ2-5; D ambiguous. CDR1 is GTSNPN and CDR2 is SVGIG in the germline V gene (reference sequence). The CDR3 totals 12 residues. Deletions cut 3 bases from V and 1 base from J, with 6 bases between. Here the CDR3 DNA reads TGTGCCTGGAGGGTTCTCCAAGAGACCCAGTACTTC. It is translated as CAWRVLQETQYF.

The J gene is TRBJ2-1, the V gene TRBV5-3; the D call may be TRBD1 or TRBD2 (5 bases each). TRBV5-3 is an open reading frame, and its role is uncertain. This CDR3 region has 17 residues. V was shortened by 0 bases and J by 0 bases, with 13 bases between the two germline ends. CDR3 residues: CARSLVRGRGSYNEQFF. The CDR3 nucleotides are TGTGCCAGAAGCTTGGTTCGGGGAAGGGGCTCCTACAATGAGCAGTTCTTC.